The count of the clone carrying this T cell receptor beta chain is one. Antigen unknown. The data stem from a study of Ad26.COV2.S vaccination and SARS-CoV-2 variants. Study information: This donor came from the COV1001 trial of Ad26.COV2.S.

Study-level points and caveats: Overall T cell responses may have been underestimated by the analyses of TCR breadth and depth. Vaccine recipients showed a spike-specific TCR breadth that was higher than in placebo recipients.

The data were produced by immunoSEQ multiplex PCR, yet TCRdb's version contains in-frame clones alone and is incomplete. The sample holds 350,000 to 400,000 clones, approximately 89% seen once. Treatment given: about 20 received Ad26.COV2.S at low or high dose, single or two shots; 5 received placebo; per-sample allocation not given. Sampling happened 63 days after the first vaccine or placebo injection. The starting material was peripheral blood, obtained in a trial of Ad26.COV2.S vaccine versus placebo. The TCR was taken from a person between 18 and 59 years old who received the Ad26.COV2.S COVID-19 vaccine or a placebo.

Here the CDR3 reads CASSDLTGLGEKLFF. CDR3 nucleotides: TGTGCCAGCAGTGACCTGACAGGGTTGGGTGAAAAACTGTTTTTT. V is TRBV6-1 and J is TRBJ1-4, with TRBD1 matching over 7 bases. V lost 3 bases, J lost 7 bases, and 8 bases stayed unmatched. The CDR3 extends over 15 amino acids. Germline CDR1 and CDR2: MNHNS and SASEGT.